This T cell receptor (beta chain) was recorded in a study of T cell responses to AZD1222 COVID-19 vaccine. General study points: With dominance at 160-218 and 743-854, vaccine-associated CD4 TCRs spanned spike. With two AZD1222 doses given, Spike-specific TCR breadth and depth both rose. Seropositive at baseline were only 5 to 7 AZD1222 recipients. Variant regions that are unmutated are reportedly the target of nearly half of spike-specific TCRs.

This clone was observed a handful of times. As yet, its antigen is unknown. CDR3 size: 16 residues. The ends lost 2 bases at V and 3 bases at J; junction bases unmatched: 10. In germline, CDR1 is SGHRS, CDR2 YFSETQ. Clones were read by immunoSEQ multiplex PCR, and TCRdb kept only the in-frame ones, dropping some. This sample has tens of thousands of clones, with over 75% found just once. V gene TRBV5-1 combines with J gene TRBJ1-2, with 7 bases aligning to TRBD1. This receptor was taken from an adult in good health. Sequencing used peripheral blood, obtained on day 0 of MenACWY control vaccination. The CDR3 is CASSLTPDRVYYGYTF. DNA of the CDR3: TGCGCCAGCAGCTTAACACCAGACAGGGTATACTATGGCTACACCTTC.